This is a list of T cell receptor beta chains from one sample in a study of blood T cell repertoires in COVID-19. Profiled with immunoSEQ multiplex PCR; TCRdb holds only in-frame clones, not every one. The sample includes about 300,000 clones, 83% seen only once; the top ten take 1.2%. The sample consisted of peripheral blood. The receptors were sampled from a woman in her 50s with acute or convalescent COVID-19. The CDR3 runs from the conserved cysteine through the conserved F or W. D genes are given only for firm matches. Not every row has a clone size; where given, it reads once, few, many or a size class.

J,D,size,V,length,DNA,CDR3
TRBJ1-2,NA,NA,TRBV29-1,15,TGCAGCGTTGAAGATAGGTCAGGGCCGGCCTATGGCTACACCTTC,CSVEDRSGPAYGYTF
TRBJ2-1,TRBD1,NA,TRBV19,15,TGTGCCAGTAGTATTAATGACAGGGGCTTCAATGAGCAGTTCTTC,CASSINDRGFNEQFF
TRBJ1-5,NA,NA,TRBV7-2,13,TGTGCCAGCAGCTTGGTGTTAGATCAGCCCCAGCATTTT,CASSLVLDQPQHF
TRBJ2-7,TRBD2,NA,TRBV7-9,13,TGTGCCAGCAGCTCGACTAGCGACGACGAGCAGTACTTC,CASSSTSDDEQYF
TRBJ2-5,NA,NA,TRBV27,15,TGTGCCAGCAGCCCGGGGATGGGGAACGCAGAGACCCAGTACTTC,CASSPGMGNAETQYF
TRBJ1-6,NA,NA,TRBV2,14,TGTGCCAGCAGCCGCCGGGACTTTAATTCACCCCTCCACTTT,CASSRRDFNSPLHF
TRBJ2-7,TRBD1,NA,TRBV27,16,TGTGCCAGCAGTTTAGGAAGTCCGGGACAGGGCTACGAGCAGTACTTC,CASSLGSPGQGYEQYF
TRBJ1-6,TRBD1,few,TRBV2,14,TGTGCCAGCAGTTACGACAGGGAGAGATCACCCCTCCACTTT,CASSYDRERSPLHF
TRBJ2-1,NA,NA,TRBV24-1,14,TGTGCCACCAGTGGTGCCCCGGGGGACAATGAGCAGTTCTTC,CATSGAPGDNEQFF
TRBJ2-3,NA,NA,TRBV6-2/TRBV6-3,13,TGTGCCAGCAGCGGCCAGGGAACAGATACGCAGTATTTT,CASSGQGTDTQYF
TRBJ1-2,TRBD1,NA,TRBV19,17,TGTGCCAGTAGTATCGGAGGACAGGGGGAATCGGTCTATGGCTACACCTTC,CASSIGGQGESVYGYTF
TRBJ2-2,NA,NA,TRBV11-3,14,TGTGCCAGCAGCTCGTCCCGACAAACCGGGGAGCTGTTTTTT,CASSSSRQTGELFF
TRBJ2-3,NA,NA,TRBV5-1,14,TGCGCCAGCATCGCCACAGGAGAAACAGATACGCAGTATTTT,CASIATGETDTQYF